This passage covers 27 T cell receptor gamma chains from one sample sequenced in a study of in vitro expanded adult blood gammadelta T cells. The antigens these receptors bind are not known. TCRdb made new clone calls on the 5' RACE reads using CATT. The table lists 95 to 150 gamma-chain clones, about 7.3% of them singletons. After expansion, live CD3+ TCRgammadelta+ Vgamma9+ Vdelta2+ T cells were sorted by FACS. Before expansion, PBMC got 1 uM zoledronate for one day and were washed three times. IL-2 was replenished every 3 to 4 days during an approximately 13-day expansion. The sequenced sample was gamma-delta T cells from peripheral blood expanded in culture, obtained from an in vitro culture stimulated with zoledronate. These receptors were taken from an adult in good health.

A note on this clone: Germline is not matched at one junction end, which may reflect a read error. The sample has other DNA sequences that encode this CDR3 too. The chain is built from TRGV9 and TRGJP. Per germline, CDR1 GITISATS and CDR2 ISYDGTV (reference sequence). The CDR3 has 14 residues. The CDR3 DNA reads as TGTGCCTTGTGGGAGGTGCGGGAGTTGGGCAAAAAAGTGTTC. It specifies CALWEVRELGKKVF.

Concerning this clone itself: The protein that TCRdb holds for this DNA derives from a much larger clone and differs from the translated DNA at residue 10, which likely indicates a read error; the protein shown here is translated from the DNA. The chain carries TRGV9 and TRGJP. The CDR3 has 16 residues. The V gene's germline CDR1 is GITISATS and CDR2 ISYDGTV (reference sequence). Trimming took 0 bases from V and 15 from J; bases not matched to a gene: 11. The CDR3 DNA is TGTGCCTTGTGGGAGGTGCGGGGTGTGGACAAAAAAATCAAGGTATTT. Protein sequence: CALWEVRGVDKKIKVF.

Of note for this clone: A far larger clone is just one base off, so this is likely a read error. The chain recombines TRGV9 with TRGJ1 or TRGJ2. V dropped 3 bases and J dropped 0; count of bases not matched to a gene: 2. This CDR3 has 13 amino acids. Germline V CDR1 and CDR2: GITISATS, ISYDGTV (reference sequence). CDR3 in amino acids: CALWEKNYYKKLF. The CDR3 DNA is TGTGCCTTGTGGGAGAAGAATTATTATAAGAAACTCTTT.

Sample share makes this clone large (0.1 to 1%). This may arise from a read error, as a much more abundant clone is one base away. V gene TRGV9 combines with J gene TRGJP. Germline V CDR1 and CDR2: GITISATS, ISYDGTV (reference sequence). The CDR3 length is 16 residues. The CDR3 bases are TGTGCCTTGTGGGAGGTGCAAGGGTTGGGCAAAAAAATCAAGGTATTT. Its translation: CALWEVQGLGKKIKVF.

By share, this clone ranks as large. CDR3 in amino acids: CALWEVGEGELGKKIKVF. CDR3 DNA sequence: TGTGCCTTGTGGGAGGTTGGGGAAGGAGAGTTGGGCAAAAAAATCAAGGTATTT. The V gene is TRGV9, the J gene TRGJP. V dropped 1 base and J dropped 6; count of bases not matched to a gene: 9. The CDR3 is made up of 18 amino acids. Per germline, CDR1 GITISATS and CDR2 ISYDGTV (reference sequence).

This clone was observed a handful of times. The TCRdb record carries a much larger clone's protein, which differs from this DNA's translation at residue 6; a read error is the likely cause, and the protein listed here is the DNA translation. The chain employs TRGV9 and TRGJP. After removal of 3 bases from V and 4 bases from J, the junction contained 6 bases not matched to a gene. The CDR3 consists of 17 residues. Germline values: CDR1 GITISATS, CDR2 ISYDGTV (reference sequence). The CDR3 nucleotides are TGTGCCTTGTGGGAGACGACTCAAGAGTTGGGCAAAAAAATCAAGGTATTT. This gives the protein CALWETTQELGKKIKVF.

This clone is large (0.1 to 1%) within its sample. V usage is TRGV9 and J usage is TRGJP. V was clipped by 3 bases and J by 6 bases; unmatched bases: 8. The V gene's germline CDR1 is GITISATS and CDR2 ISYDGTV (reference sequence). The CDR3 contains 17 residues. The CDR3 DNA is TGTGCCTTGTGGGAGATCCGTCGAGAGTTGGGCAAAAAAATCAAGGTATTT. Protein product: CALWEIRRELGKKIKVF.

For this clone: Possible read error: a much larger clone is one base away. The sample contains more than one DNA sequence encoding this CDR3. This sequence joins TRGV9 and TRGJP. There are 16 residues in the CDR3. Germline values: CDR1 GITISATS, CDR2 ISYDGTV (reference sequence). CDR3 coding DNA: TGTGCCCTGTGGGAGGTGCGGGGTGTGGGCAAAAAAATCAAGGTATTT. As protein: CALWEVRGVGKKIKVF.

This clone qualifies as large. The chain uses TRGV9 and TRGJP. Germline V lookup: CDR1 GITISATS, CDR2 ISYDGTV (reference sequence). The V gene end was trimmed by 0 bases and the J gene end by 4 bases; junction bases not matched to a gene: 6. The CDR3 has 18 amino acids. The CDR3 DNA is TGTGCCTTGTGGGAGGTGCGGATTCAAGAGTTGGGCAAAAAAATCAAGGTATTT. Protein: CALWEVRIQELGKKIKVF.

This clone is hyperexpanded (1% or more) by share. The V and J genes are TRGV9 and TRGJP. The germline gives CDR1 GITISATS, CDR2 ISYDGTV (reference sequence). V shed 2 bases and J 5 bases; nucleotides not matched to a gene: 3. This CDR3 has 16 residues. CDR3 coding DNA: TGTGCCTTGTGGGAGGCTAAAGAGTTGGGCAAAAAAATCAAGGTATTT. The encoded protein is CALWEAKELGKKIKVF.

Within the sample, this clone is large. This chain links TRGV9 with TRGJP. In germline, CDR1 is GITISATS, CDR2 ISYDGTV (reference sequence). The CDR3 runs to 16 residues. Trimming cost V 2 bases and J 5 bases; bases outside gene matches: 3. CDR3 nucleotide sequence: TGTGCCTTGTGGGAGGCCGAAGAGTTGGGCAAAAAAATCAAGGTATTT. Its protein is CALWEAEELGKKIKVF.

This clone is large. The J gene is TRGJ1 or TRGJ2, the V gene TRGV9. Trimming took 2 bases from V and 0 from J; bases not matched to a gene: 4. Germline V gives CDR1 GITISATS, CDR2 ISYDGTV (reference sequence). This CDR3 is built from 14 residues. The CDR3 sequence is CALWEGRNYYKKLF. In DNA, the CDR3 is TGTGCCTTGTGGGAGGGGAGGAATTATTATAAGAAACTCTTT.

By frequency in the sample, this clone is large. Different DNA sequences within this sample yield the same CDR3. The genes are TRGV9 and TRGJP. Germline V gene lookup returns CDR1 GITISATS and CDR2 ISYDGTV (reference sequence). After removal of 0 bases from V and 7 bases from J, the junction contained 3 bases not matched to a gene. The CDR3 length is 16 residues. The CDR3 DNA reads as TGTGCCTTGTGGGAGGTGAGGGAGTTGGGCAAAAAAATCAAGGTATTT. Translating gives CALWEVRELGKKIKVF.

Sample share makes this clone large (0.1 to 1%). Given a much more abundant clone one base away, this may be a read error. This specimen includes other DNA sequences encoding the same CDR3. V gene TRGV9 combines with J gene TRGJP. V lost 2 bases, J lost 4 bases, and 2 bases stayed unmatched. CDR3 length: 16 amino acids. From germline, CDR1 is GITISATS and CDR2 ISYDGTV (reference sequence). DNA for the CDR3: TGTGCCTTGTGGGAGGGCCAAGAGTTGGGCAAAAAAATCAAGGTATTT. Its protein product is CALWEGQELGKKIKVF.

This CDR3 reads CATWDGLFYYKKLF. CDR3 sequence (DNA): TGTGCCACCTGGGATGGGCTCTTTTATTATAAGAAACTCTTT. V usage is TRGV4 and J usage is TRGJ1 or TRGJ2. Trimming took 0 bases from V and 3 from J; bases not matched to a gene: 5. The CDR3 sequence is 14 residues long. CDR1 and CDR2 (germline): EGSTGY, YDSYTSSV.

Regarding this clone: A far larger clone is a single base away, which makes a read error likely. For the CDR3, the DNA is TGTGCCTTGTGGGAGGTGCTATATAAGAAACTCTTT. This encodes CALWEVLYKKLF. The chain joins TRGV9 to TRGJ1 or TRGJ2. The V and J ends lost 0 bases and 7 bases, in that order; junction bases with no gene match: 3. Germline-derived CDR1 and CDR2 are GITISATS and ISYDGTV (reference sequence). There are 12 residues in the CDR3.

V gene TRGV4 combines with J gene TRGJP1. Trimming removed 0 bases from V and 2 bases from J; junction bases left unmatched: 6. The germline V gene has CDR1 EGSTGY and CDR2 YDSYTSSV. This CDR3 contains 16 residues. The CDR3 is CATWDGPGTTGWFKIF. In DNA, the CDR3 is TGTGCCACCTGGGATGGGCCCGGGACCACTGGTTGGTTCAAGATATTT.

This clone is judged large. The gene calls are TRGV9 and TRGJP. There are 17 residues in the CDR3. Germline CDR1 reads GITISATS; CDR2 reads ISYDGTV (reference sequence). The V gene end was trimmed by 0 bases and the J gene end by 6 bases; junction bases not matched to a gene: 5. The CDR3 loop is CALWEVLGELGKKIKVF. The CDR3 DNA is TGTGCCTTGTGGGAGGTGCTGGGAGAGTTGGGCAAAAAAATCAAGGTATTT.

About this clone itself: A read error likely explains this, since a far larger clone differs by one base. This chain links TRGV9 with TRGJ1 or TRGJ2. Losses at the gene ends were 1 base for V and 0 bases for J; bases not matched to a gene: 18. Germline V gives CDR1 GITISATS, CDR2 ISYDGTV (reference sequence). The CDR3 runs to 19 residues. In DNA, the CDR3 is TGTGCCTTGTGGGAGGTTATTTCCCACAAATCCGTGAATTATTATAAGAAACTCTTT. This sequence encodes CALWEVISHKSVNYYKKLF.

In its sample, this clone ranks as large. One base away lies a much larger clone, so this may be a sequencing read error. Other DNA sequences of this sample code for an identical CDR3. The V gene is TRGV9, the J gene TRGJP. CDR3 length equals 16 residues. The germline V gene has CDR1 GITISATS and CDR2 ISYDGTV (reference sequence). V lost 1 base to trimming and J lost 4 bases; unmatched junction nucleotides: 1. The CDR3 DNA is TGTGCCTTGTGGGAGGTTCAAGAGTTGGGCAAAAAAATCAAGGTATTT. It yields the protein CALWEVQELGKKIKVF.

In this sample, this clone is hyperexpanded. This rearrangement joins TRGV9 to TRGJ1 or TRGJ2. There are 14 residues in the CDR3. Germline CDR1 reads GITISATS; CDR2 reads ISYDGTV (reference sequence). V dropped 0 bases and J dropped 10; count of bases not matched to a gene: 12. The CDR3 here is CALWEVRGVPKKLF. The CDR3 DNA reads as TGTGCCTTGTGGGAGGTGCGAGGCGTACCCAAGAAACTCTTT.

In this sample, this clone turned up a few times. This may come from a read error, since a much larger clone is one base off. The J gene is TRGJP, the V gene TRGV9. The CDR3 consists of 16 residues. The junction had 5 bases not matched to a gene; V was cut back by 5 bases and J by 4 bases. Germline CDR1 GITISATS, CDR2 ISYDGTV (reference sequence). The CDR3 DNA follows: TGTGCCTTGTGGGTCGACCAAGAGTTGGGCAAAAAAATCAAGGTATTT. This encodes CALWVDQELGKKIKVF.

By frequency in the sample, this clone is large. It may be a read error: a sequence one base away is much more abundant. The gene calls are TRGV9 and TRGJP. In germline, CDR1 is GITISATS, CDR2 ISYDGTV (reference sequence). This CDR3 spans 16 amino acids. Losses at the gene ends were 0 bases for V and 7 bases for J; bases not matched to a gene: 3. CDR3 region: CALWEVHELGKKIKVF. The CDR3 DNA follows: TGTGCCTTGTGGGAGGTGCATGAGTTGGGCAAAAAAATCAAGGTATTT.

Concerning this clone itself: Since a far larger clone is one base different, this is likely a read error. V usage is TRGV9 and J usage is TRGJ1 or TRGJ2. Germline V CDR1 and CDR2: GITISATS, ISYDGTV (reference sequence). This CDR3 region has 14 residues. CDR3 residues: CALWEVRGVPKKIF. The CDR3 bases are TGTGCCTTGTGGGAGGTGCGAGGCGTACCCAAGAAAATCTTT.

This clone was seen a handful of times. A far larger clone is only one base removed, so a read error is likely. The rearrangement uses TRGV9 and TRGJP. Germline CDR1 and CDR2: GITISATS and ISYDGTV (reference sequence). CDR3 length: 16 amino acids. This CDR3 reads CAMWEAQELGKKIKVF. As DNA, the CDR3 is TGTGCCATGTGGGAGGCTCAAGAGTTGGGCAAAAAAATCAAGGTATTT.

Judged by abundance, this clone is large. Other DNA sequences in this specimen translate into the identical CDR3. The CDR3 DNA follows: TGTGCCTTGTGGGAGCGTCAAGAGTTGGGCAAAAAAATCAAGGTATTT. Amino acids: CALWERQELGKKIKVF. The rearrangement links TRGV9 to TRGJP. Germline V gives CDR1 GITISATS, CDR2 ISYDGTV (reference sequence). With V trimmed by 3 bases and J by 4 bases, 3 bases remained unmatched. This CDR3 spans 16 amino acids.

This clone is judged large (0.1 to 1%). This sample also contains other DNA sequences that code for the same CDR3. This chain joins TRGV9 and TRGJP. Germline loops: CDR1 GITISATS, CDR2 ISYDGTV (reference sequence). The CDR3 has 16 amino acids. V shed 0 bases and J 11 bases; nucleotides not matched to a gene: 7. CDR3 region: CALWEVRGVGKKIKVF. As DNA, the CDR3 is TGTGCCTTGTGGGAGGTGCGGGGTGTGGGCAAAAAAATCAAGGTATTT.